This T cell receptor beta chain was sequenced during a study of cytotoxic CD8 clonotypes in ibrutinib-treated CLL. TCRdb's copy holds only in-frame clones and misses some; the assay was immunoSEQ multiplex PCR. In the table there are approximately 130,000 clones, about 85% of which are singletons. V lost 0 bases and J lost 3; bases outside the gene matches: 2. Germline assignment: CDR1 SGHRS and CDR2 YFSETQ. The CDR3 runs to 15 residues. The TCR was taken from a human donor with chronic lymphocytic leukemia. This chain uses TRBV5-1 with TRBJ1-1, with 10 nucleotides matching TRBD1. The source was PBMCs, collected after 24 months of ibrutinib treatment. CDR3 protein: CASSLGGTGDTEAFF. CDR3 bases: TGCGCCAGCAGCTTGGGAGGGACAGGGGACACTGAAGCTTTCTTT.